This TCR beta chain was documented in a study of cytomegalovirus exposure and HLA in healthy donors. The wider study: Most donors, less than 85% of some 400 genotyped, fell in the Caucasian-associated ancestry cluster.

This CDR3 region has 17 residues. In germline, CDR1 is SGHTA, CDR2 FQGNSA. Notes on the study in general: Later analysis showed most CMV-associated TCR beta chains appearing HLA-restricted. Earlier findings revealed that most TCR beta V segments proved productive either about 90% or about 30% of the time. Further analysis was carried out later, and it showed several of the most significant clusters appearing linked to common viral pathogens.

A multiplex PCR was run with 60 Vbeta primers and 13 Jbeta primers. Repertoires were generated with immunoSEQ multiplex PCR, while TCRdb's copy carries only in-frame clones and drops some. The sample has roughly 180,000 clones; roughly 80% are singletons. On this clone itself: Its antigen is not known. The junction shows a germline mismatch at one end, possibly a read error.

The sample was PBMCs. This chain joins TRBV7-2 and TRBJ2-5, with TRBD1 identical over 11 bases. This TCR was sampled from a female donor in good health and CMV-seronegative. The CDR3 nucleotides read TGTGCCAGCAGCCTAGCCGCGGGACAGGGGGTTTCGGAGACCCAGTACTTC. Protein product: CASSLAAGQGVSETQYF.